What follows describes a single T cell receptor (beta chain). Its antigen is undetermined. The data were taken from a study of T cell responses to AZD1222 COVID-19 vaccine. Study-level findings and limits: Among those given AZD1222, only 6 or 7 were seropositive at baseline. Spike regions recognized by vaccine-associated CD4 TCRs spanned the protein, led by 160-218 and 743-854. Unmutated variant regions are reportedly targeted by nearly half of spike-specific TCRs. It should be noted that donors were predominantly white British and more often female, and clonal diversity was possibly underestimated.

The repertoire was sequenced with immunoSEQ multiplex PCR; TCRdb's copy has only in-frame clones and lacks some. In the table there are some 110,000 clones, about 94% of which are singletons. The CDR3 has 14 residues. V dropped 4 bases and J dropped 6; count of bases not matched to a gene: 10. The germline V gene encodes CDR1 GTSNPN and CDR2 SVGIG (reference sequence). This clonotype originated in an adult in good health. The chain links TRBV30 to TRBJ2-7, with 9 bases aligning to TRBD2. The source was peripheral blood, collected on day 0 of AZD1222 vaccination. The DNA for the CDR3 is TGTGCCTGGATGGGGGAGACTAGCGGTGCCGAGCAGTACTTC. Amino acid sequence: CAWMGETSGAEQYF. Full variable domain (remainder filled in from reference TRBV30 and TRBJ2-7): SQTIHQWPATLVQPVGSPLSLECTVEGTSNPNLYWYRQAAGRGLQLLFYSVGIGQISSEVPQNLSASRPQDRQFILSSKKLLLSDSGFYLCAWMGETSGAEQYFGPGTRLTVT.